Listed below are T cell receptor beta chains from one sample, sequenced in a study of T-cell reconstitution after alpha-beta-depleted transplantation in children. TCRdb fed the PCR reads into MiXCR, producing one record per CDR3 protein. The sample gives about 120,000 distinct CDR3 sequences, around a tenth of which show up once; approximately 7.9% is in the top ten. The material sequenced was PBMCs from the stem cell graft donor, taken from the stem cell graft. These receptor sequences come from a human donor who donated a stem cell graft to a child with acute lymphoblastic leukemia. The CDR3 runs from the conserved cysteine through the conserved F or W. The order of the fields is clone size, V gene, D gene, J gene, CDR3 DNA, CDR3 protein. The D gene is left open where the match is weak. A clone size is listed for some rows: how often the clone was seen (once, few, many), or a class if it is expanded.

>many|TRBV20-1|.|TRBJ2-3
TGCAGTGCTCCTAACCCTAGCGACCGCACAGATACGCAGTATTTT
CSAPNPSDRTDTQYF
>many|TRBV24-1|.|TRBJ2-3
TGTGCCACCAGTGACCCAAAGCGGGCGGTAGATACGCAGTATTTT
CATSDPKRAVDTQYF
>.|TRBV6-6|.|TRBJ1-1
TGTGCCAGCAGTTACTCCACCCCAGGGCAGGGTGATGAAGCTTTCTTT
CASSYSTPGQGDEAFF
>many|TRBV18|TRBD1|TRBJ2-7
TGTGCCAGCTCACTAACAACGGGACAGGGGGGCTACGAGCAGTACTTC
CASSLTTGQGGYEQYF
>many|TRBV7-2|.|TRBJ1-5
TGTGCCAGCAGCTTAACCCCGACGACAGACCGGGATCAGCCCCAGCATTTT
CASSLTPTTDRDQPQHF
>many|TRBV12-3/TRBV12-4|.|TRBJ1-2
TGTGCCAGCAGTTTTGGGTTGACAGTTGTCACCTTC
CASSFGLTVVTF
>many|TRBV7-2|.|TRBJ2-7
TGTGCCAGCAGCTTAGCGCGAAGCTCCTACGAGCAGTACTTC
CASSLARSSYEQYF
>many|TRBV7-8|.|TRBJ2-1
TGTGCCAGCAGCCCTCAGGGCTACAATGAGCAGTTCTTC
CASSPQGYNEQFF
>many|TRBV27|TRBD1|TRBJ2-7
TGTGCCAGCAGTCCTTCAGGGGGCCCCTACGAGCAGTACTTC
CASSPSGGPYEQYF
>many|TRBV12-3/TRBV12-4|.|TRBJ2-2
TGTGCCAGCAGGGGTCCGAACACCGGGGAGCTGTTTTTT
CASRGPNTGELFF
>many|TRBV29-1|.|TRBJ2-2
TGCAGCGGGGAGGGGGGGGCGAACACCGGGGAGCTGTTTTTT
CSGEGGANTGELFF
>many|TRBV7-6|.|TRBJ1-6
TGTGCCAGCAGCCGGCGGGGGGATTCACCCCTCCACTTT
CASSRRGDSPLHF
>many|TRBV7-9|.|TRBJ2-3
TGTGCCAGCAGCTACCTCATAGATACGCAGTATTTT
CASSYLIDTQYF
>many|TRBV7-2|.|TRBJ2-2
TGTGCCAGCAGCACGAACTGGAACACCGGGGAGCTGTTTTTT
CASSTNWNTGELFF
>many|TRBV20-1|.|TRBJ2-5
TGCAGTGCTCCCGCCGCTGGGGCTGGAGAAGAGACCCAGTACTTC
CSAPAAGAGEETQYF
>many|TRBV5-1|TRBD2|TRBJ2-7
TGCGCCAGCAGCTTATCTAGCGGGAGGGTATACGAGCAGTACTTC
CASSLSSGRVYEQYF
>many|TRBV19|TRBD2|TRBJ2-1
TGTGCCAGTAGTGGTCCCGGGACTAGCGGGAGAAATGAGCAGTTCTTC
CASSGPGTSGRNEQFF
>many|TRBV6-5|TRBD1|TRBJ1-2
TGTGCCAGCAGTATACTAGGGGGCGGCTATGGCTACACCTTC
CASSILGGGYGYTF
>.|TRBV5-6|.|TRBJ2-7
TGTGCCAGCAGCTTAACCTTAGGAAGAGGGGACGAGCAGTACTTC
CASSLTLGRGDEQYF
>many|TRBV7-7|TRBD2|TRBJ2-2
TGTGCTAGCAGCTCAAGCGGGAGGACGAACACCGGGGAGCTGTTTTTT
CASSSSGRTNTGELFF
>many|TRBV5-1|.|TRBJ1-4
TGCGCCAGCAGCTTCGAACAAAATGAAAAACTGTTTTTT
CASSFEQNEKLFF
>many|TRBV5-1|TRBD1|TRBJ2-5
TGCGCCAGCAGCTTGGAAGACAGGGTTATGGAGACCCAGTACTTC
CASSLEDRVMETQYF
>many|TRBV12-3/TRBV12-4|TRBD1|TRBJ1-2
TGTGCCATTGAACAGGGGGCTCACGGCTACACCTTC
CAIEQGAHGYTF
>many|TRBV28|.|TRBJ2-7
TGTGCCAGCAGTTTAACCTACGAGCAGTACTTC
CASSLTYEQYF
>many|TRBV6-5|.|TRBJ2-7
TGTGCCAGCAGTTACCCCCGGGGTAGCGGCTACGAGCAGTACTTC
CASSYPRGSGYEQYF
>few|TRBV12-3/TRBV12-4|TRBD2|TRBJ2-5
TGTGCCAGCAGTCCCCCGGGAGGGGCTAGAGGAGAGACCCAGTACTTC
CASSPPGGARGETQYF
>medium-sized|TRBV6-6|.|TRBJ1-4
TGTGCCAGCAGTTTGGGATACAGTGCAACTAATGAAAAACTGTTTTTT
CASSLGYSATNEKLFF
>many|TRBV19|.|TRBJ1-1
TGTGCCAGTAGTATCGCGACCGCCGGGAACACTGAAGCTTTCTTT
CASSIATAGNTEAFF
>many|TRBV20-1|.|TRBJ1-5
TGCAGTGCTAGATATTCCGGACATGGGGGTCAGCCCCAGCATTTT
CSARYSGHGGQPQHF
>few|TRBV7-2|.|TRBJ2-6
TGTGCCAGCAGGCGGGGGGCCAACGTCCTGACTTTC
CASRRGANVLTF
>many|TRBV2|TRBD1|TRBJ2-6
TGTGCCAGCAGTGTTGGAAGGACAGGCTCCTCTGGGGCCAACGTCCTGACTTTC
CASSVGRTGSSGANVLTF
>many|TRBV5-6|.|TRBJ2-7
TGTGCCAGCTGGGGTACAGGGAACGAGCAGTACTTC
CASWGTGNEQYF
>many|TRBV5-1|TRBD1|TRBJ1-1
TGCGCCAGCAGCTTGGCAGGGGGCTACCCCCCGACCACTGAAGCTTTCTTT
CASSLAGGYPPTTEAFF
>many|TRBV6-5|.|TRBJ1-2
TGTGCCAGCACCTCCCGGGGACTCAGCTATGGCTACACCTTC
CASTSRGLSYGYTF
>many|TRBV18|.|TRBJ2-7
TGTGCCAGCTCACAGGGATCAAATCTATACGAGCAGTACTTC
CASSQGSNLYEQYF
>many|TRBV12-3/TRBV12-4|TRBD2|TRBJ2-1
TGTGCCAGCAGTTTAGAGAGCGGGGTAGTCTACAATGAGCAGTTCTTC
CASSLESGVVYNEQFF
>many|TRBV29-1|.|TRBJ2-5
TGCAGCGAAACTTACCAAGAGACCCAGTACTTC
CSETYQETQYF